These 22 T cell receptor beta chains were sequenced from one sample in a study of T cells after yellow fever vaccination. A single record per CDR3 protein comes from TCRdb applying MiXCR to the 5' RACE reads. Of 25,000 or so distinct CDR3 sequences in the sample, under 5.5% were seen once. Sequenced material: PBMCs, either bulk or a sorted T-cell subset (CD4+, CD8+, memory, or dextramer-sorted; not recorded which), taken on the day of the yellow fever booster vaccination. These receptors were obtained from a man in his late teens or twenties who received the YFV17D yellow fever vaccine.

The chain is built from TRBV5-1 and TRBJ1-2; TRBD1 might be the D (6 bases). The V gene lost 1 base and the J gene lost 2 bases, with 9 bases spanning the gap. The CDR3 totals 14 residues. Germline CDR1 is SGHRS and CDR2 is YFSETQ. DNA of the CDR3: TGCGCCAGCAGCTTGACGACAGGAAACTATGGCTACACCTTC. It is translated as CASSLTTGNYGYTF.

This clonotype was found many times. This rearrangement joins TRBV12-3 or TRBV12-4 to TRBJ2-3, with D tentatively TRBD1 (6 bases). V was trimmed by 3 bases and J by 5 bases, leaving 9 bases between them. The CDR3 is 13 amino acids. The CDR3 DNA is TGTGCCAGCAGTTTGAGGGGGAGAGATACGCAGTATTTT. It specifies CASSLRGRDTQYF.

This clonotype was counted at least ten times. This rearrangement joins TRBV7-9 to TRBJ2-1; possibly TRBD2 for D (6 bases). The V end was cut by 8 bases, the J end by 8 bases, with 19 bases between. CDR3 length: 14 residues. The germline V gene encodes CDR1 SEHNR and CDR2 FQNEAQ (reference sequence). CDR3 in DNA: TGTGCCAGCCAAGGAGCGGCGGGGATGTATGAGCAGTTCTTC. It codes for CASQGAAGMYEQFF.

This clonotype was detected ten times or more. The chain uses TRBV28 and TRBJ2-6; perhaps D is TRBD1 or TRBD2 (5 bases each). Trimming took off 5 bases at V and 0 bases at J, with 17 bases between the two ends. The CDR3 length is 18 residues. Germline V lookup: CDR1 MDHEN, CDR2 SYDVKM. The DNA for the CDR3 is TGTGCCAGCAGTCCAGCCGGGACGGCCGACTCTGGGGCCAACGTCCTGACTTTC. Translating it yields CASSPAGTADSGANVLTF.

This clonotype was counted at least ten times. This rearrangement joins TRBV21-1 to TRBJ2-3; the D call of TRBD1 is as the table states it, not checked on the DNA. TRBV21-1 is a listed pseudogene. This CDR3 is 19 amino acids long. The CDR3 nucleotides are TGTGCCAGCAGCAGCATTACCGTCAAGAGGGGTGAAAGGGAAGATACGCAGTATTTT. Its protein is CASSSITVKRGEREDTQYF.

This clonotype was seen ten or more times. This chain links TRBV6-5 with TRBJ2-2; D is uncertain. Deletions cut 6 bases from V and 7 bases from J, with 6 bases between. The germline V gene has CDR1 MNHEY and CDR2 SVGAGI. This CDR3 spans 11 amino acids. For the CDR3, the DNA is TGTGCCAGCAGGGGGTACGGGGAGCTGTTTTTT. Residues: CASRGYGELFF.

This clonotype was observed many times. Written as DNA, the CDR3 is TGTGCCAGCAGCTTAGGAGCGGGGGGGAGAGAGCAGTACTTC. Translating gives CASSLGAGGREQYF. The V and J genes are TRBV7-2 and TRBJ2-7; the match to TRBD2 covers 10 bases. V was clipped by 1 base and J by 7 bases; unmatched bases: 4. The CDR3 has 14 residues. Looked up from germline, CDR1 is SGHTA and CDR2 is FQGNSA.

There are many counts of this clonotype. The chain is built from TRBV7-9 and TRBJ1-1; D might be TRBD1 (6 bases). Germline V gene lookup returns CDR1 SEHNR and CDR2 FQNEAQ (reference sequence). The CDR3 covers 12 residues. V lost 2 bases and J 8 bases, leaving 9 bases between the germline ends. CDR3 nucleotide sequence: TGTGCCAGCAGCTTAAACAGGGTAGAAGCTTTCTTT. This codes for CASSLNRVEAFF.

This clonotype has a count of ten or more. The V and J genes are TRBV18 and TRBJ2-2; D is perhaps TRBD1 or TRBD2 (5 bases each). CDR1 is KGHSH and CDR2 is LQKENI in the germline V gene. V was trimmed by 4 bases and J by 2 bases, leaving 8 bases between them. The CDR3 runs 14 residues. In nucleotides, the CDR3 is TGTGCCAGCTCACAGGGACGAAACACCGGGGAGCTGTTTTTT. It is translated as CASSQGRNTGELFF.

The table lists this clonotype with many counts. The chain employs TRBV20-1 and TRBJ1-2; the D gene is possibly TRBD1 (5 bases). CDR3 length equals 16 residues. In germline, CDR1 is DFQATT, CDR2 SNEGSKA (reference sequence). Deletions cut 0 bases from V and 6 bases from J, with 20 bases between. CDR3 in amino acids: CSAREGLEGWNDGYTF. For the CDR3, the DNA is TGCAGTGCTAGAGAGGGGTTGGAGGGGTGGAACGATGGCTACACCTTC.

This clonotype was counted ten times or more. The chain combines TRBV12-3 or TRBV12-4 with TRBJ1-5; the match to TRBD1 covers 7 bases. Unmatched junction bases numbered 4, after V lost 4 bases and J lost 1 base. The CDR3 is 15 amino acids. For the CDR3, the DNA is TGTGCCAGCAGTTCAGACAGGGAAAGCAATCAGCCCCAGCATTTT. It translates to CASSSDRESNQPQHF.

In this sample, this clonotype turned up many times. V and J are TRBV20-1 and TRBJ2-3; TRBD2 matches at 9 bases. CDR1 is DFQATT, CDR2 SNEGSKA, per germline (reference sequence). The CDR3 sequence is 12 residues long. The V and J ends lost 8 bases and 7 bases, in that order; junction bases with no gene match: 7. CDR3 amino acids: CSPREGLNTQYF. The CDR3 DNA follows: TGCAGTCCGCGGGAGGGACTTAATACGCAGTATTTT.

This clonotype was found many times. The rearrangement links TRBV20-1 to TRBJ2-7; perhaps TRBD1 as D (6 bases). The CDR3 totals 14 residues. V dropped 6 bases and J dropped 0 bases, with 15 bases sitting between them. Germline V gene data show CDR1 as DFQATT and CDR2 as SNEGSKA (reference sequence). CDR3 amino acids: CSAYLQGSSYEQYF. The CDR3 bases are TGCAGTGCCTATCTCCAGGGGAGCTCCTACGAGCAGTACTTC.

The genes are TRBV7-8 and TRBJ2-2; D unresolved. Trimming left V 5 bases short and J 0 bases short, with 10 bases between. The CDR3 is made up of 15 amino acids. The V gene's germline CDR1 is SGHVS and CDR2 FQNEAQ. CDR3 DNA sequence: TGTGCCAGCAGCCTGTCGGGTGCGAACACCGGGGAGCTGTTTTTT. The encoded protein is CASSLSGANTGELFF.

This clonotype was found a few times. The gene calls are TRBV12-3 or TRBV12-4 and TRBJ1-5, with D tentatively TRBD1 (5 bases). V lost 6 bases and J 2 bases, leaving 11 bases between the germline ends. CDR3 size: 14 residues. The CDR3 sequence is CASSTGARNQPQHF. Written as DNA, the CDR3 is TGTGCCAGCAGCACCGGGGCCCGCAATCAGCCCCAGCATTTT.

This clonotype occurred many times. This chain uses TRBV6-2 or TRBV6-3 with TRBJ2-1; 9 bases match TRBD2. From germline, CDR1 is MNHEY and CDR2 SVGEGT. The CDR3 length is 14 residues. V was clipped by 6 bases and J by 8 bases; unmatched bases: 8. CDR3 sequence reads: CASRRAGGSHEQFF. The CDR3 DNA follows: TGTGCCAGCAGACGAGCGGGGGGTAGCCATGAGCAGTTCTTC.

This clonotype was observed at least ten times. The chain couples TRBV6-5 to TRBJ1-2, with 10 bases fitting TRBD1. CDR1 is MNHEY, CDR2 SVGAGI, per germline. V was pared by 5 bases and J by 5 bases, with 11 bases of the junction left unmatched. This CDR3 spans 16 amino acids. The CDR3 spells CASSTGTGAKGYGYTF. Written as DNA, the CDR3 is TGTGCCAGCAGTACCGGGACAGGGGCGAAAGGGTATGGCTACACCTTC.

This clonotype was detected ten times or more. The chain employs TRBV24-1 and TRBJ2-3; 9 nucleotides match TRBD1. CDR1 is KGHDR and CDR2 is SFDVKD in the germline V gene. V lost 7 bases and J lost 0; bases outside the gene matches: 7. This CDR3 is 16 amino acids long. For the CDR3, the DNA is TGTGCCACCAGCCCCGGGACAGGGCGCAGCACAGATACGCAGTATTTT. It translates to CATSPGTGRSTDTQYF.

This clonotype was recorded many times. The rearrangement uses TRBV28 and TRBJ1-2; 7 nucleotides line up with TRBD1. The CDR3 covers 15 residues. V gave up 3 bases and J gave up 2 bases; unmatched junction bases: 6. CDR1 MDHEN and CDR2 SYDVKM come from the germline V gene. CDR3 amino acids: CASSFDKQGNYGYTF. In DNA, the CDR3 is TGTGCCAGCAGTTTCGATAAACAGGGGAACTATGGCTACACCTTC.

Concerning this clonotype: Mismatch with germline at one junction end may stem from a read error. This chain connects TRBV7-9 to TRBJ2-5; D call uncertain. The CDR3 runs to 13 residues. Germline loops: CDR1 SEHNR, CDR2 FQNEAQ (reference sequence). The CDR3 DNA is TGTGCCCGCAGCCCCGACACTGGCAAGACCCAGTACTTC. This codes for CARSPDTGKTQYF.

This clonotype was detected many times. This chain connects TRBV15 to TRBJ1-2, with no clear D. This CDR3 has 15 amino acids. V gave up 0 bases and J gave up 2 bases, with 10 bases separating them. The germline V gene has CDR1 LNHNV and CDR2 YYDKDF (reference sequence). The CDR3 coding sequence is TGTGCCACCAGCAGAGATACGGGCAGGAACTATGGCTACACCTTC. It is translated as CATSRDTGRNYGYTF.

Many counts were recorded for this clonotype. The chain employs TRBV5-1 and TRBJ2-2, with D possibly matching TRBD2 (6 bases). Trimming cost V 0 bases and J 0 bases, with 9 bases left between them. The CDR3 loop spans 16 amino acids. CDR1 is SGHRS, CDR2 YFSETQ, per germline. The CDR3 nucleotides are TGCGCCAGCAGCTTGGTGGGAGGTTCGAACACCGGGGAGCTGTTTTTT. Translating gives CASSLVGGSNTGELFF.